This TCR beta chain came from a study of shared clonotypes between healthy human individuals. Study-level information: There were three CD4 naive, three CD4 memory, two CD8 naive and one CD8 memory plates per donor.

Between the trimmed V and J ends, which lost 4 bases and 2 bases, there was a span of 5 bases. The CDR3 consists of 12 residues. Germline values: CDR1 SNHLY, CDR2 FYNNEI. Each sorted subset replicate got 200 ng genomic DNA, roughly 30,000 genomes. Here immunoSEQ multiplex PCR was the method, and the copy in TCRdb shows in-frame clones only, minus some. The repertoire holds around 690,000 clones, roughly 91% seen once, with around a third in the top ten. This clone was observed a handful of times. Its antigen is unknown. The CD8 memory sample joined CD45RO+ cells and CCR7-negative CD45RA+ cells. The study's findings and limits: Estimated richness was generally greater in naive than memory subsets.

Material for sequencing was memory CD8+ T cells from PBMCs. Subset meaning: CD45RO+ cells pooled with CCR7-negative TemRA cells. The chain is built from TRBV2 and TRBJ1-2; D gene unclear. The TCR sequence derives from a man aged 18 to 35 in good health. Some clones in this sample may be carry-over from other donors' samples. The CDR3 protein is CASSGRNYGYTF. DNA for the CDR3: TGTGCCAGCAGTGGACGGAACTATGGCTACACCTTC.